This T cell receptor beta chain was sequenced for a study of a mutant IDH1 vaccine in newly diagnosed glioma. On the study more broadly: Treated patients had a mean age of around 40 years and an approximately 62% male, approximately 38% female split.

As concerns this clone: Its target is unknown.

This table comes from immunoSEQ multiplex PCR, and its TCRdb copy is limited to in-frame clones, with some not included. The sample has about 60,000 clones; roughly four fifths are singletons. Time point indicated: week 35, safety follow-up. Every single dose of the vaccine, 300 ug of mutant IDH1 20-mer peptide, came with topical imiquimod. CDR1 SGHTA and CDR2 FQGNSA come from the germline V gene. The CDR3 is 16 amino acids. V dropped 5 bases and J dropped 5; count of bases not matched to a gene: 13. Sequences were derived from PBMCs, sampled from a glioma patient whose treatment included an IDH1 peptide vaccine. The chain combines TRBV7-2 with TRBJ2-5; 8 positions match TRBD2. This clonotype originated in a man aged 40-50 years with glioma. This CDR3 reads CASSLHGLATGETQYF. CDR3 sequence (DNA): TGTGCCAGCAGCCTCCATGGACTAGCAACAGGGGAGACCCAGTACTTC.